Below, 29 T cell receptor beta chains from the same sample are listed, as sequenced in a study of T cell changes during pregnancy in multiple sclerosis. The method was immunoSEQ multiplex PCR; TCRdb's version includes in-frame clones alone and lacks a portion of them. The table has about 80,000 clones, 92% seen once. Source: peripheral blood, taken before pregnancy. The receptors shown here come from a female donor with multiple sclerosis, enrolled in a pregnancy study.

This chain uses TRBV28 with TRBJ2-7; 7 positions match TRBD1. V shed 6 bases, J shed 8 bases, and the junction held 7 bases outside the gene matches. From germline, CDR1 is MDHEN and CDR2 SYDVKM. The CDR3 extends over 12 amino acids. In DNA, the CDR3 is TGTGCCAGCAGCGCGACAGGGCAAAAGCAGTACTTC. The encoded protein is CASSATGQKQYF.

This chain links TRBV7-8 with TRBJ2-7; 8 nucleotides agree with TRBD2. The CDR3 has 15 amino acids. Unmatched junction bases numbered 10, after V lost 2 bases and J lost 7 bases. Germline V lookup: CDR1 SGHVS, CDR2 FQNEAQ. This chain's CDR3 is CASSLLAGGFGEQYF. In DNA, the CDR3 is TGTGCCAGCAGCTTACTGGCGGGAGGCTTCGGGGAGCAGTACTTC.

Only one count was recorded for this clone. The DNA of the CDR3 is TGTGCCAGCAGTTTATGGGGGGGGGAGAGCAATCAGCCCCAGCATTTT. This gives the protein CASSLWGGESNQPQHF. This chain uses TRBV28 with TRBJ1-5; tentatively, D is TRBD1 (5 bases). The CDR3 runs 16 residues. The germline V gene has CDR1 MDHEN and CDR2 SYDVKM. The V gene lost 0 bases and the J gene lost 1 base, with 10 bases spanning the gap.

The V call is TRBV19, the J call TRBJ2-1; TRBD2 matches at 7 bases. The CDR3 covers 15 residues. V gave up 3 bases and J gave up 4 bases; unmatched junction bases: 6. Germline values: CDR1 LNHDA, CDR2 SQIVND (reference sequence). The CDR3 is CASSIGLAVYNEQFF. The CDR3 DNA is TGTGCCAGTAGTATCGGGCTAGCGGTTTACAATGAGCAGTTCTTC.

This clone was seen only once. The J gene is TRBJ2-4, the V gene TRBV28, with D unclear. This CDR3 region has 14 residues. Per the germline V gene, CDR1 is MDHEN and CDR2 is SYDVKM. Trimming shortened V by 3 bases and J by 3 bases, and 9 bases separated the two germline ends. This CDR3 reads CASSFRIGKNIQYF. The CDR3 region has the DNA TGTGCCAGCAGTTTCAGGATAGGCAAAAACATTCAGTACTTC.

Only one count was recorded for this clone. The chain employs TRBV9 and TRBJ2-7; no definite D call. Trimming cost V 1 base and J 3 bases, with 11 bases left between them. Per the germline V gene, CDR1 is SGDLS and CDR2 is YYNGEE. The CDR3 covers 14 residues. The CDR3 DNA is TGTGCCAGCAGCGTAAATTCACCAGGCTACGAGCAGTACTTC. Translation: CASSVNSPGYEQYF. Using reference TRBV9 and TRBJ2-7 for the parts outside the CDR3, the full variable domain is DSGVTQTPKHLITATGQRVTLRCSPRSGDLSVYWYQQSLDQGLQFLIQYYNGEERAKGNILERFSAQQFPDLHSELNLSSLELGDSALYFCASSVNSPGYEQYFGPGTRLTVT.

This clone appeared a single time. Here the CDR3 reads CASTILGVGGYTF. The CDR3 DNA follows: TGTGCCAGCACCATACTCGGGGTGGGTGGCTACACCTTC. V usage is TRBV6-6 and J usage is TRBJ1-2; D remains ambiguous. The germline V gene encodes CDR1 MNHNY and CDR2 SVGAGI (reference sequence). V dropped 7 bases and J dropped 7 bases, with 16 bases sitting between them. The CDR3 loop spans 13 amino acids.

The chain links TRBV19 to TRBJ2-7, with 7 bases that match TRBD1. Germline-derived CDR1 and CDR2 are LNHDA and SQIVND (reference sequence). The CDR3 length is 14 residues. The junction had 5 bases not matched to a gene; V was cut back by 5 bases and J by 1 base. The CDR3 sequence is CASSPWDSSYEQYF. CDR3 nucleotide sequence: TGTGCCAGTAGTCCCTGGGACAGTTCCTACGAGCAGTACTTC.

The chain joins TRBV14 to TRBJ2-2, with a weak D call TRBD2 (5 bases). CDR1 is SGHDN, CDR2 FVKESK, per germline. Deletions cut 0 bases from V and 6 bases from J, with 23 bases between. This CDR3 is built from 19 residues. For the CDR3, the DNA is TGTGCCAGCAGCCAAGATCGTTCAAGGCTAGCCGGAGCCCCCGGGGAGCTGTTTTTT. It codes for CASSQDRSRLAGAPGELFF.

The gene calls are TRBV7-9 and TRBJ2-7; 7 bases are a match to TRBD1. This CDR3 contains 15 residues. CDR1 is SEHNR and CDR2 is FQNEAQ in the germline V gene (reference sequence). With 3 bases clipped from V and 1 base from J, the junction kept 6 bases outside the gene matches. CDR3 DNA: TGTGCCAGCAGCTTTCCCGGGACAGCGTCCTACGAGCAGTACTTC. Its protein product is CASSFPGTASYEQYF.

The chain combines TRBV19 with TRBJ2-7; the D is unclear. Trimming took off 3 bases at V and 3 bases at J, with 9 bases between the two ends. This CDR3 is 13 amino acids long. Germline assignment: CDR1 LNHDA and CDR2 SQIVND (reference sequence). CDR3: CASSITIYYEQYF. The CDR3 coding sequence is TGTGCCAGTAGTATTACTATCTACTACGAGCAGTACTTC.

DNA of the CDR3: TGTGCCAGCAGGAACAGGGGCCCCGCCTACGAGCAGTACTTC. It translates to CASRNRGPAYEQYF. This chain uses TRBV6-1 with TRBJ2-7; 7 bases fit TRBD1. The V segment lost 6 bases and the J segment 2 bases; nucleotides outside the gene matches: 7. The germline V gene has CDR1 MNHNS and CDR2 SASEGT. The CDR3 has 14 residues.

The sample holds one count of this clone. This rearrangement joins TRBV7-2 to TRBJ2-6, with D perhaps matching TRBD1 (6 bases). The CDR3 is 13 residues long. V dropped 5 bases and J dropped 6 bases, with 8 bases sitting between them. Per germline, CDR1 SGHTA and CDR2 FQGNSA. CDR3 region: CASSPGQANVLTF. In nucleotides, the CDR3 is TGTGCCAGCAGCCCGGGACAGGCCAACGTCCTGACTTTC.

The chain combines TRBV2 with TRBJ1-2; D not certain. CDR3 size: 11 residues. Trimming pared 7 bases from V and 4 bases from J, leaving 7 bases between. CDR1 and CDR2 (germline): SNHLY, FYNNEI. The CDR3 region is CASKAGYGYTF. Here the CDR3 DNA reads TGTGCCAGCAAGGCGGGCTATGGCTACACCTTC.

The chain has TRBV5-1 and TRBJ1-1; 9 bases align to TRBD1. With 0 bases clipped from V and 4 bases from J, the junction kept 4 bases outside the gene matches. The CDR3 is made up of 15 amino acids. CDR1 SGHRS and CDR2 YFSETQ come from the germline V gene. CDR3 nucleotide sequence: TGCGCCAGCAGCTTGGAGGGACAGGGAGCCACTGAAGCTTTCTTT. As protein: CASSLEGQGATEAFF.

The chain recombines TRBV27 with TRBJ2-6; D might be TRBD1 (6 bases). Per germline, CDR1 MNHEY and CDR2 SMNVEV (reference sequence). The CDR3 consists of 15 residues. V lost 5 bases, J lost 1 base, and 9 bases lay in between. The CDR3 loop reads CASSAGVSGANVLTF. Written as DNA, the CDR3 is TGTGCCAGCAGTGCAGGGGTGTCTGGGGCCAACGTCCTGACTTTC.

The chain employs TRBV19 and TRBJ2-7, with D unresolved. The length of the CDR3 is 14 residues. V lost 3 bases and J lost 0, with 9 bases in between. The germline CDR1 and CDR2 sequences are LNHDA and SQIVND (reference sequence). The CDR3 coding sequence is TGTGCCAGTAGTATGGCAGTAAACTCCTACGAGCAGTACTTC. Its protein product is CASSMAVNSYEQYF.

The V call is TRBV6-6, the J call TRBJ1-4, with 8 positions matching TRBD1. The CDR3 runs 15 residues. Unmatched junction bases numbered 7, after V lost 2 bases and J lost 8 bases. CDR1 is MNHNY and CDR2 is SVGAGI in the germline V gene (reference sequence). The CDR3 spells CASSYPQGAEEKLFF. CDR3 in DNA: TGTGCCAGCAGTTACCCCCAGGGGGCAGAAGAAAAACTGTTTTTT.

The CDR3 sequence: CASSYPGTGRTEAFF. The CDR3 DNA follows: TGTGCCAGCAGTTATCCCGGGACAGGGAGGACTGAAGCTTTCTTT. This chain links TRBV6-5 with TRBJ1-1, with TRBD1 matching over 9 bases. J gave up 5 bases and V 3 bases, and 7 bases lay outside the gene matches. Germline assignment: CDR1 MNHEY and CDR2 SVGAGI. This CDR3 spans 15 amino acids.

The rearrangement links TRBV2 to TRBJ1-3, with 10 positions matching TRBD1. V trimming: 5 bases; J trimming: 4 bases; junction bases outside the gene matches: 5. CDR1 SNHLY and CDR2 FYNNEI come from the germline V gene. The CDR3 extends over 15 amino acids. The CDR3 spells CASSSGQGEGNTIYF. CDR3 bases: TGTGCCAGCAGTTCCGGACAGGGGGAAGGAAACACCATATATTTT.

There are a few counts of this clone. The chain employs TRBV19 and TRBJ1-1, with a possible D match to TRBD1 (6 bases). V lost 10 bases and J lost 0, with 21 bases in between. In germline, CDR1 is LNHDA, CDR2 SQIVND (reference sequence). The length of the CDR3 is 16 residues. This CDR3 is CATRREGGAMNTEAFF. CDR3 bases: TGTGCCACCCGGCGAGAGGGGGGGGCGATGAACACTGAAGCTTTCTTT.

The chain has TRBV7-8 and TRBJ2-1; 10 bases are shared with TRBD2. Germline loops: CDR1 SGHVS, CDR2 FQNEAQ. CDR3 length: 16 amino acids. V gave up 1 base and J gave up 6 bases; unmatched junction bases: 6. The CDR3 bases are TGTGCCAGCAGCTTAGGGCGGCTAGCGGGAGCCAATGAGCAGTTCTTC. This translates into CASSLGRLAGANEQFF.

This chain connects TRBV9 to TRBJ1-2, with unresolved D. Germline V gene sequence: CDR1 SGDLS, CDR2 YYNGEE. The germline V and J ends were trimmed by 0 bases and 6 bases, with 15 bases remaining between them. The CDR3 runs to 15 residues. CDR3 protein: CASSVGEGRRHGYTF. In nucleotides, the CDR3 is TGTGCCAGCAGCGTAGGTGAAGGGAGAAGGCATGGCTACACCTTC.

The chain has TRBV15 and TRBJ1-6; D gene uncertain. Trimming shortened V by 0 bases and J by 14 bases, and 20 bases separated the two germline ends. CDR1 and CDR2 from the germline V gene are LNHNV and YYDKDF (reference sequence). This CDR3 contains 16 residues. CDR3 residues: CATSRDLVNSPLSLHF. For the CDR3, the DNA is TGTGCCACCAGCAGAGATCTAGTGAATTCACCGTTATCCCTCCACTTT.

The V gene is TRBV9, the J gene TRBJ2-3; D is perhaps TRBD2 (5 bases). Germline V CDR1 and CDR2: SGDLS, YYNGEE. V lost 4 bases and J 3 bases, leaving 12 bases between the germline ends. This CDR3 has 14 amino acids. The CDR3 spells CASSPSSGTDTQYF. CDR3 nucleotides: TGTGCCAGCAGCCCATCCTCGGGGACAGATACGCAGTATTTT.

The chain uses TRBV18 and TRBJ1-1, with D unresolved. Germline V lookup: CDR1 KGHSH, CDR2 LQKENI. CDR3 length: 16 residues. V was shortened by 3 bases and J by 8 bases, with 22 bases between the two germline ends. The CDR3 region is CASSPLFVDSRVEAFF. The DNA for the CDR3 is TGTGCCAGCTCACCCCTATTCGTCGATTCCCGGGTCGAAGCTTTCTTT.

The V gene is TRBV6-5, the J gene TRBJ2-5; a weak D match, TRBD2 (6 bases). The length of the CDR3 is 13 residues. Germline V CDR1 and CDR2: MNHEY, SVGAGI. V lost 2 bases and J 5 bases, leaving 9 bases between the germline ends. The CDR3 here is CASSYPAGETQYF. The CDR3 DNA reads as TGTGCCAGCAGTTACCCGGCGGGGGAGACCCAGTACTTC.

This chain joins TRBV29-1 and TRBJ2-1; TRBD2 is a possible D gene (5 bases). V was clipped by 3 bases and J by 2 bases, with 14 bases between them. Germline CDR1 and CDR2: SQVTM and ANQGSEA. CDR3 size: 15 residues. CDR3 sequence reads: CSVEILALTYNEQFF. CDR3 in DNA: TGCAGCGTTGAGATCCTAGCCCTAACCTACAATGAGCAGTTCTTC.

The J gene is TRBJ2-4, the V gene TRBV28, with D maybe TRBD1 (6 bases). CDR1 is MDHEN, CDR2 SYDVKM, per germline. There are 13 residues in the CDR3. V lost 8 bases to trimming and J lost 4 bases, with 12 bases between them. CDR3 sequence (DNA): TGTGCCAGCCAGGGGACGGCTAAAAACATTCAGTACTTC. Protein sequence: CASQGTAKNIQYF.